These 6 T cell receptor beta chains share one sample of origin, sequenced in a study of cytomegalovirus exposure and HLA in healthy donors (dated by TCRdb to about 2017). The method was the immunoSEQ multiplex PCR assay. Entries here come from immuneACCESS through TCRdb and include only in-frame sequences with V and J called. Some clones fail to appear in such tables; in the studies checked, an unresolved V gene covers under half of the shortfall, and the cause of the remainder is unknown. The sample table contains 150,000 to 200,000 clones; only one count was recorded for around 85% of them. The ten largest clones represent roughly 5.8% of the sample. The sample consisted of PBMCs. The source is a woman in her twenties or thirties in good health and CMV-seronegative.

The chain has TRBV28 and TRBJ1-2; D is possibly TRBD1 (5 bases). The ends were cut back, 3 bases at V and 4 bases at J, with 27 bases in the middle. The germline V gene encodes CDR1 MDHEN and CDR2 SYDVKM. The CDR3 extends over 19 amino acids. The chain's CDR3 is CASSFTSGTEITFRYGYTF. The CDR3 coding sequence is TGTGCCAGCAGTTTTACGTCGGGGACGGAGATAACCTTCCGCTATGGCTACACCTTC.

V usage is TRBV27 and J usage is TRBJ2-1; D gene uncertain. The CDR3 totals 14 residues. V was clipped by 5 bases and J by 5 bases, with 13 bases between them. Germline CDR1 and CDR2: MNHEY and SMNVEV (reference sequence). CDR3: CASSPPSVHNEQFF. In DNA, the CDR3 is TGTGCCAGCAGTCCTCCTTCTGTTCACAATGAGCAGTTCTTC.

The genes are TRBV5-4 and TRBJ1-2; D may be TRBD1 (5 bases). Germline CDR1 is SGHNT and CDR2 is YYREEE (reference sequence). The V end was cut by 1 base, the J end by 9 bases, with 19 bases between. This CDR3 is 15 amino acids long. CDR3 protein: CASSLIPAGQGSYTF. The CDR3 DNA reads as TGTGCCAGCAGCTTGATCCCGGCCGGACAAGGGAGCTACACCTTC.

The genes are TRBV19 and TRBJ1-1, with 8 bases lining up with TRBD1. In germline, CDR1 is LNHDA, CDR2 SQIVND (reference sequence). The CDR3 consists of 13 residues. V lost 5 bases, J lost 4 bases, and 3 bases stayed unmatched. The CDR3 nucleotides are TGTGCCAGTAGTCCGGACAGGGCCACTGAAGCTTTCTTT. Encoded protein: CASSPDRATEAFF.

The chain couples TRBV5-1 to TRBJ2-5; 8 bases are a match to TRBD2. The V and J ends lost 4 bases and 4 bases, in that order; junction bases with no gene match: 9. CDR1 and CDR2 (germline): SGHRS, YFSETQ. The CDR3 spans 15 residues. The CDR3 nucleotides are TGCGCCAGCAGCGGCCGGGGGGGAGTTGCAGAGACCCAGTACTTC. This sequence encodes CASSGRGGVAETQYF.

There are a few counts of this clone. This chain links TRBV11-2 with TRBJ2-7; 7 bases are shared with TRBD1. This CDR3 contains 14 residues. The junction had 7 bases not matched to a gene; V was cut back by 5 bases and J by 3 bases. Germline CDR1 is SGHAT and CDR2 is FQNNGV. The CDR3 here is CASSRGQAGYEQYF. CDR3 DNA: TGTGCCAGCAGCCGCGGACAGGCGGGCTACGAGCAGTACTTC.